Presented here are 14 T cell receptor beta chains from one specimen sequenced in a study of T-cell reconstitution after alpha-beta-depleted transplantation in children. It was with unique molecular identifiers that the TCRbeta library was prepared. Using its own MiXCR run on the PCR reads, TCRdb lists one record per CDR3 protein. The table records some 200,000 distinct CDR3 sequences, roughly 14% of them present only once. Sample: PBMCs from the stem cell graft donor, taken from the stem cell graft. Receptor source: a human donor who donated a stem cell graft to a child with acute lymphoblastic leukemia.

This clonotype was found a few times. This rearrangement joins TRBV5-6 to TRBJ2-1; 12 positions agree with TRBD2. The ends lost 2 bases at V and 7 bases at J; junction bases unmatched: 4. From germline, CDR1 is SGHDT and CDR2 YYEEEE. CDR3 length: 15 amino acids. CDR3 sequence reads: CASSFRTSGNNEQFF. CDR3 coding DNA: TGTGCCAGCAGCTTCCGGACTAGCGGGAATAATGAGCAGTTCTTC.

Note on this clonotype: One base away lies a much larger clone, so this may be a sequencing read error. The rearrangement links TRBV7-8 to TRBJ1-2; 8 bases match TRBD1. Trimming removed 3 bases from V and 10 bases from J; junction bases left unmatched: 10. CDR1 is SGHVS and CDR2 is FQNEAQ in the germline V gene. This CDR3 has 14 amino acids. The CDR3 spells CASSFTGGTPDYTF. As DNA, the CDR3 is TGTGCCAGCAGCTTTACAGGGGGGACTCCGGACTACACCTTC.

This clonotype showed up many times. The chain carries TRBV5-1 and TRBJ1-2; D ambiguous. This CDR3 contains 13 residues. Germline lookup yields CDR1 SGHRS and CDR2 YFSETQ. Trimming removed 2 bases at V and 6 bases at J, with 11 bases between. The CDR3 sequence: CASSLRVEDGYTF. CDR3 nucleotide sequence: TGCGCCAGCAGCTTAAGGGTTGAGGATGGCTACACCTTC.

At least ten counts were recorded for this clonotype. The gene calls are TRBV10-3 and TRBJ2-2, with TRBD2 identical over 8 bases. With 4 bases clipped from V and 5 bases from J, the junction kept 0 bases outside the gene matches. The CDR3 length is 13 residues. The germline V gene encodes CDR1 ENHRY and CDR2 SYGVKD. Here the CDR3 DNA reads TGTGCCATCAGTGTAGCGGGAACCGGGGAGCTGTTTTTT. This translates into CAISVAGTGELFF.

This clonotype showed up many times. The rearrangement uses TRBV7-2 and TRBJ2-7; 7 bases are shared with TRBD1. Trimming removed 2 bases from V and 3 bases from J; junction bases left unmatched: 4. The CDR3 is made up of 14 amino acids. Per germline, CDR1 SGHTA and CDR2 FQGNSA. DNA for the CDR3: TGTGCCAGCAGCTTAAATTGGGACAGCTACGAGCAGTACTTC. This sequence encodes CASSLNWDSYEQYF.

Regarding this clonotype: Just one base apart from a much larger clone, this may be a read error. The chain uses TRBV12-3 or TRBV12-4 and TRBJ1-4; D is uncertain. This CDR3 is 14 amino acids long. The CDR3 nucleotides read TGTGCCAACAGTTTAAGGGTAACTAATGAAAAACTGTTTTTT. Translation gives CANSLRVTNEKLFF.

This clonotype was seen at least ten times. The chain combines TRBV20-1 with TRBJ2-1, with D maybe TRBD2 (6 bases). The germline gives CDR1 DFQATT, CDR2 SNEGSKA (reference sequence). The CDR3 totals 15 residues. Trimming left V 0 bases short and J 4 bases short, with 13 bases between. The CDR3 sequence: CSARDLEGLYNEQFF. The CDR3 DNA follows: TGCAGTGCTAGAGATTTGGAGGGCTTATACAATGAGCAGTTCTTC.

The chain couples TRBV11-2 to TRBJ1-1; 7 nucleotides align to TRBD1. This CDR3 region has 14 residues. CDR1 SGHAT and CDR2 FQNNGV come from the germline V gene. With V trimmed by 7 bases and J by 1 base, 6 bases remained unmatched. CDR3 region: CASIQGGQNTEAFF. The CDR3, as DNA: TGTGCCAGCATCCAGGGGGGGCAGAACACTGAAGCTTTCTTT.

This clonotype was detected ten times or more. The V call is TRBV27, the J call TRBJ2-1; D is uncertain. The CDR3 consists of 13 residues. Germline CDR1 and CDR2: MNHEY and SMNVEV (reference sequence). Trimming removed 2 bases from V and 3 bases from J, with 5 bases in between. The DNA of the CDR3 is TGTGCCAGCAGTTTAAACCACTACAATGAGCAGTTCTTC. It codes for CASSLNHYNEQFF.

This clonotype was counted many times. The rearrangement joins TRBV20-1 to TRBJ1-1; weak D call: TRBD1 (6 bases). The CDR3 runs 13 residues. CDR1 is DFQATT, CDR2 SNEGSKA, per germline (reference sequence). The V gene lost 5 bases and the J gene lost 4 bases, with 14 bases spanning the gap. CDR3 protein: CSAEGHLITEAFF. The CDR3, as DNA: TGCAGTGCTGAGGGACACCTGATCACTGAAGCTTTCTTT.

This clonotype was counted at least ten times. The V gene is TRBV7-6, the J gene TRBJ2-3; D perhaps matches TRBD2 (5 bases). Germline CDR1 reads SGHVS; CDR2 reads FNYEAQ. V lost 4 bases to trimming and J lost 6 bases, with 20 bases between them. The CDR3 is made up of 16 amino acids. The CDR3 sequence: CASSSTRTVLVDTQYF. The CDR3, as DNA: TGTGCCAGCAGCTCTACCCGGACTGTGCTTGTGGATACGCAGTATTTT.

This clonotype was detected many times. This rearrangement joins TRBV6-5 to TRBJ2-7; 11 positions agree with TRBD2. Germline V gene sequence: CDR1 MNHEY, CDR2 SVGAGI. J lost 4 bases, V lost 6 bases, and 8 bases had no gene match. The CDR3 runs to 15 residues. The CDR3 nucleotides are TGTGCCAGCAGCCAAGGGGGGACTAGCGGATACGAGCAGTACTTC. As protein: CASSQGGTSGYEQYF.

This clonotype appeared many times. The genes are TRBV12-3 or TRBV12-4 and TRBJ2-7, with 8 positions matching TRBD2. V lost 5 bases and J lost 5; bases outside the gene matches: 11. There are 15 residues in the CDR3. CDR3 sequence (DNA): TGTGCCAGCAGTGATTTAAGCGGGAGATTGAACGAGCAGTACTTC. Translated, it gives CASSDLSGRLNEQYF.

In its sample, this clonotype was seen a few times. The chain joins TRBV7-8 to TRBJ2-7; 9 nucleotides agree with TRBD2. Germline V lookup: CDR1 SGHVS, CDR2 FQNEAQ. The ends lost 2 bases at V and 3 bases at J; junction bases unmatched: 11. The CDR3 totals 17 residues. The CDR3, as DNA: TGTGCCAGCAGCTTAATGGTGTCTAGCGGGGCAATCTACGAGCAGTACTTC. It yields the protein CASSLMVSSGAIYEQYF.